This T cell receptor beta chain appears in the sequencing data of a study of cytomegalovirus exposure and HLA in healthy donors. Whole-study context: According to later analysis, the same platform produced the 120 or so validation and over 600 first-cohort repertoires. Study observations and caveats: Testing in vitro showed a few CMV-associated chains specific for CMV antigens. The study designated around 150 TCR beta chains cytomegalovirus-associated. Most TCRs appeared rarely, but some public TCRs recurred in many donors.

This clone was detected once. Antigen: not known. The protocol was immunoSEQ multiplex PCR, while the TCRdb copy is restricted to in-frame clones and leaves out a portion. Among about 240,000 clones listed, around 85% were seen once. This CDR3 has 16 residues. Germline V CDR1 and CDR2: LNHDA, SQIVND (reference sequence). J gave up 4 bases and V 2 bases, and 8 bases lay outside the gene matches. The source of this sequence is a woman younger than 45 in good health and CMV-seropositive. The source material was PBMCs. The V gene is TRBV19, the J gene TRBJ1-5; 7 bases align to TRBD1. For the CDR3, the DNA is TGTGCCAGTAGTATACAGAGGACAGGAATAAATCAGCCCCAGCATTTT. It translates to CASSIQRTGINQPQHF.